This paragraph covers one T cell receptor beta chain sequence. Its antigen is not known. The data were taken from a study of T-cell memory formation after mild COVID-19. Study-level results: A subset of responding clones appeared in pre-infection memory, suggesting cross-reactive memory joined. CD4+ bias marked clones expanding day 15 to 37, unlike balanced contracting clones.

V shed 5 bases and J shed 0 bases, with 15 bases lying between them. Germline V gene lookup returns CDR1 SGHAT and CDR2 FQNNGV. The CDR3 sequence is 16 residues long. A 5'RACE reaction primed in the constant segment made cDNA libraries of TCR alpha and TCR beta, and these carried sample barcodes and UMIs. Each CDR3 protein is one row after TCRdb ran MiXCR on the 5' RACE reads. Here the sample spans hundreds of thousands of distinct CDR3 sequences, roughly 20% being singletons. V is TRBV11-2 and J is TRBJ2-3; D possibly corresponds to TRBD2 (6 bases). Material for sequencing was PBMCs or a T cell subset sorted from them (not recorded which). The source of this sequence is an adult woman who had mild COVID-19 (a few samples of this study predate the infection). Cell type and time point are not known. CDR3 sequence reads: CASSGDPGTSTDTQYF. Written as DNA, the CDR3 is TGTGCCAGCAGCGGAGACCCCGGGACTAGCACAGATACGCAGTATTTT.